This TCR beta chain was found in a study of T cells after yellow fever vaccination. A word on this clonotype: Its ends do not fully match the called genes, so a read error is possible.

TCRdb used MiXCR to reprocess the 5' RACE reads, holding one entry per CDR3 protein. Of roughly 340,000 distinct CDR3 sequences listed, 8% to 10% are singletons. Germline-derived CDR1 and CDR2 are KGHSH and LQKENI. The CDR3 loop spans 15 amino acids. The chain is built from TRBV18 and TRBJ2-2; 7 nucleotides line up with TRBD1. Sequenced here: PBMCs, sampled on the day of the first yellow fever vaccination. This receptor was taken from a man aged 18 to 29 who received the YFV17D yellow fever vaccine. CDR3 sequence: CSSSPPGTVTGELFF. CDR3 DNA: TGTTCCAGCTCACCACCCGGGACAGTTACCGGGGAGCTGTTTTTT.